This T cell receptor (beta chain) was captured by sequencing in a study of beta chain features in type 1 diabetes. Germline V CDR1 and CDR2: LNHDA, SQIVND (reference sequence). V lost 1 base and J lost 2, with 8 bases in between. The CDR3 spans 14 residues. The authors reverse transcribed all of the isolated RNA, so sequencing captured expressed TCRB transcripts. Repertoires were generated with immunoSEQ multiplex PCR, while TCRdb's copy carries only in-frame clones and drops some. The top ten clones hold approximately 0.47% of a sample with almost 350,000 clones, roughly 8% of them seen once. This clone showed up just a few times.

Sequenced material: central memory CD4+ T cells from blood. V is TRBV19 and J is TRBJ2-5; no reliable D call. This sequence originates from a woman aged 18-29 years in good health. In DNA, the CDR3 is TGTGCCAGTAGTATAGGAACAGCTCAAGAGACCCAGTACTTC. It specifies CASSIGTAQETQYF.